Shown below are 4 T cell receptor beta chains from a single sample sequenced in a study of identical twins. MiXCR was run by TCRdb on the 5' RACE reads, yielding one entry per CDR3 protein. This table has over 200,000 distinct CDR3 sequences, around 6.5% appearing once. The data also belong to a second study, concerning T cells expressing NK-cell markers.

Sequencing was carried out using CD8+ T cells sorted from blood. All receptors derive from a woman aged 18-35 years in good health.

This clonotype was seen more than once but under ten times. The rearrangement links TRBV20-1 to TRBJ2-7, with 7 bases identical to TRBD2. After removal of 1 base from V and 6 bases from J, the junction contained 3 bases not matched to a gene. CDR1 DFQATT and CDR2 SNEGSKA come from the germline V gene (reference sequence). This CDR3 spans 12 amino acids. CDR3 DNA: TGCAGTGCTAGAGGGGAGGGCCCCGAGCAGTACTTC. Amino acids: CSARGEGPEQYF.

V is TRBV30 and J is TRBJ2-7, with D tentatively TRBD1 (6 bases). Germline CDR1 is GTSNPN and CDR2 is SVGIG (reference sequence). The CDR3 length is 12 residues. Trimming left V 4 bases short and J 6 bases short, with 13 bases between. The CDR3 is CAWTGVSLEQYF. In DNA form, the CDR3 reads TGTGCCTGGACAGGGGTCTCCCTCGAGCAGTACTTC.

This clonotype was found many times. This chain links TRBV21-1 with TRBJ2-3; the table's TRBD1 call for D was not verified on the DNA. TRBV21-1 is classified as a pseudogene. The CDR3 spans 14 residues. The CDR3 sequence is CASSKEGDTDTQYF. The CDR3 DNA reads as TGTGCCAGCAGCAAAGAGGGGGACACAGATACGCAGTATTTT.

This rearrangement joins TRBV9 to TRBJ2-3; D is possibly TRBD1 (6 bases). The CDR3 sequence is 15 residues long. Per the germline V gene, CDR1 is SGDLS and CDR2 is YYNGEE. Trimming left V 0 bases short and J 0 bases short, with 8 bases between. The CDR3 is CASSVGRGSTDTQYF. The CDR3 bases are TGTGCCAGCAGCGTAGGTAGGGGGAGCACAGATACGCAGTATTTT.